Detailed here is one T cell receptor (beta chain). In the authors' workflow: For nucleated cells, counts were estimated from reference gene primer amplification. Sequencing used immunoSEQ multiplex PCR; TCRdb keeps in-frame clones, though not all of them. The DNA gave D and trimming, while V, J and clone size come from that table. The sample contains around 200,000 clones, more than 70% of which appear only once. This entry is derived from a study of blood T cell repertoires in COVID-19. Input material: peripheral blood. This TCR was sampled from a woman of 80 years or more with active or convalescent COVID-19.

The CDR3 region has the DNA TGTGCCTGGAGCGAAGGGGGGGCAGATACGCAGTATTTT. This codes for CAWSEGGADTQYF. The chain recombines TRBV30 with TRBJ2-3, with D possibly being TRBD2 (7 bases). Trimming removed 3 bases at V and 4 bases at J, with 11 bases between. The germline gives CDR1 GTSNPN, CDR2 SVGIG (reference sequence). The CDR3 sequence is 13 residues long.